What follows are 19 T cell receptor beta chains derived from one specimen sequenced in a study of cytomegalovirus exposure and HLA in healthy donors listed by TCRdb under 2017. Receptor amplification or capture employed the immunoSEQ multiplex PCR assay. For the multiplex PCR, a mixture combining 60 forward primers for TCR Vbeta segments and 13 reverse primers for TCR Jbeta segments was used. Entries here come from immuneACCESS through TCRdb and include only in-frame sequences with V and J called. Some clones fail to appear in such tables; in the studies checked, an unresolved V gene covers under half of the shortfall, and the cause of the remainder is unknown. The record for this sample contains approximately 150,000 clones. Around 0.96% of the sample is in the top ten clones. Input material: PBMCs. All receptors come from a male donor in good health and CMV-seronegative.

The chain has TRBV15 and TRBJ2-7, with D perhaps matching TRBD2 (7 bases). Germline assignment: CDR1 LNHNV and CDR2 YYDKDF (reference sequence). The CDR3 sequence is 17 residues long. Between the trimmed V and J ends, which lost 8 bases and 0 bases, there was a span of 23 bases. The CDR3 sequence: CATALARGGRGSYEQYF. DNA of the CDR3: TGTGCCACCGCTTTGGCTCGCGGGGGCAGGGGCTCCTACGAGCAGTACTTC. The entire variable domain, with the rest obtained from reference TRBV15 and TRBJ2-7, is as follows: DAMVIQNPRYQVTQFGKPVTLSCSQTLNHNVMYWYQQKSSQAPKLLFHYYDKDFNNEADTPDNFQSRRPNTSFCFLDIRSPGLGDTAMYLCATALARGGRGSYEQYFGPGTRLTVT.

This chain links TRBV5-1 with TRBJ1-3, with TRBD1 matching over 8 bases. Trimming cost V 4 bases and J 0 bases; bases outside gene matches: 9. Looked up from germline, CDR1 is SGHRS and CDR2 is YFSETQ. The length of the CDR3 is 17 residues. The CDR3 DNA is TGCGCCAGCAGCCTCGGGACAGGAGGCTACTCTGGAAACACCATATATTTT. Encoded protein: CASSLGTGGYSGNTIYF. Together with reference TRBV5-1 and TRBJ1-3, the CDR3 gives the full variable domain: KAGVTQTPRYLIKTRGQQVTLSCSPISGHRSVSWYQQTPGQGLQFLFEYFSETQRNKGNFPGRFSGRQFSNSRSEMNVSTLELGDSALYLCASSLGTGGYSGNTIYFGEGSWLTVV.

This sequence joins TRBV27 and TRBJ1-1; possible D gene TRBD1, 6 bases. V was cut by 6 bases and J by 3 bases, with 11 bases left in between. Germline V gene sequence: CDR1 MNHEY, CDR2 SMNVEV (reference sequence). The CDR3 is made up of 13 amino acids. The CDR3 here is CASSSRGDTEAFF. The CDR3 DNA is TGTGCCAGCAGCTCCAGGGGCGACACTGAAGCTTTCTTT.

CDR3 sequence reads: CAISGSQFPYEQYF. CDR3 coding DNA: TGTGCCATCAGTGGGAGCCAATTTCCCTACGAGCAGTACTTC. The genes are TRBV10-3 and TRBJ2-7; D gene uncertain. This CDR3 is 14 amino acids long. V lost 4 bases and J 2 bases, leaving 12 bases between the germline ends. The germline CDR1 and CDR2 sequences are ENHRY and SYGVKD.

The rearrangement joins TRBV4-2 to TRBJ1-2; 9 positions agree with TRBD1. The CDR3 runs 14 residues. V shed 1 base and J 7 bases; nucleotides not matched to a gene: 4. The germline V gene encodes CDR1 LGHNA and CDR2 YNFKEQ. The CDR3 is CASSQGDRVVGYTF. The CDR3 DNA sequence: TGTGCCAGCAGCCAAGGGGACAGGGTCGTTGGCTACACCTTC.

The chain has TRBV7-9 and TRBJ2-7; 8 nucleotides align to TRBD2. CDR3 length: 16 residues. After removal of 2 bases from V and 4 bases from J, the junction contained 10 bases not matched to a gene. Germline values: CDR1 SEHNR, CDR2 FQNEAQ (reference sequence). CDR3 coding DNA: TGTGCCAGCAGCTTAAGGAGGCGGGAGGATCGTTACGAGCAGTACTTC. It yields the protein CASSLRRREDRYEQYF.

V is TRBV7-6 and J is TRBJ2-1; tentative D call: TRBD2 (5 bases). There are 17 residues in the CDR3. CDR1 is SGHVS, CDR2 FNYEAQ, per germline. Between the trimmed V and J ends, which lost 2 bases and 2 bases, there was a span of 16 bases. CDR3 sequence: CASSLNGNGLPYNEQFF. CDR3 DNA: TGTGCCAGCAGCTTAAACGGAAACGGACTCCCCTACAATGAGCAGTTCTTC.

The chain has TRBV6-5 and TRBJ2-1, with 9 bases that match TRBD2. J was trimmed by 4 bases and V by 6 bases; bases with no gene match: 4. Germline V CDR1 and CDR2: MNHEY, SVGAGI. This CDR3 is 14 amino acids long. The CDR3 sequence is CASSPSGVYNEQFF. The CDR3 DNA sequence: TGTGCCAGCAGCCCTAGCGGGGTTTACAATGAGCAGTTCTTC.

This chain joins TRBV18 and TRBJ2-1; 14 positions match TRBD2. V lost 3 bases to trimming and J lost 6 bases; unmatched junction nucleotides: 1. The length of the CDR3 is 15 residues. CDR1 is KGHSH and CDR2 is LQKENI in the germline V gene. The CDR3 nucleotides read TGTGCCAGCTCACCGGGACTAGCGGGGGCCAATGAGCAGTTCTTC. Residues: CASSPGLAGANEQFF.

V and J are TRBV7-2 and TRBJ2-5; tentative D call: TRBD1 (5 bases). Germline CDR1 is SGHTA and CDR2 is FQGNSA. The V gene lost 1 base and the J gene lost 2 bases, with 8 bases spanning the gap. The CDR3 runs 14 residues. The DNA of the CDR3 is TGTGCCAGCAGCTTAGTCAGGGATCAAGAGACCCAGTACTTC. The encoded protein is CASSLVRDQETQYF. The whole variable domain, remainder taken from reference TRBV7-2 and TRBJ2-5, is GAGVSQSPSNKVTEKGKDVELRCDPISGHTALYWYRQSLGQGLEFLIYFQGNSAPDKSGLPSDRFSAERTGGSVSTLTIQRTQQEDSAVYLCASSLVRDQETQYFGPGTRLLVL.

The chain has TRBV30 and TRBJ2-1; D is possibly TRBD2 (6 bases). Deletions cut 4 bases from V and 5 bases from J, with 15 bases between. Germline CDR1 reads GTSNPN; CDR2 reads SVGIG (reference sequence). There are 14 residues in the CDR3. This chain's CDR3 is CAWNWPSVNNEQFF. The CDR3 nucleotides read TGTGCCTGGAATTGGCCTAGCGTTAACAATGAGCAGTTCTTC.

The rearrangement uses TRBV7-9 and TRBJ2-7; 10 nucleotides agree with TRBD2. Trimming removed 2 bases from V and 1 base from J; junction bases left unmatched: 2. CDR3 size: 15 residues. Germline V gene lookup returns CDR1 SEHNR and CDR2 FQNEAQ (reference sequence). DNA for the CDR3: TGTGCCAGCAGCTTACTAGCGGGAGCTTCCTACGAGCAGTACTTC. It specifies CASSLLAGASYEQYF.

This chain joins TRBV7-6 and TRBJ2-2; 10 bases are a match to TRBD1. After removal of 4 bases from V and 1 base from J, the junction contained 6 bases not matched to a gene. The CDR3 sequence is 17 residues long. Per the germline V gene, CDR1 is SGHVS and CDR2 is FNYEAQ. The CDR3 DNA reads TGTGCCAGCAGCTCGGACAGGGGGGAGGGGAACACCGGGGAGCTGTTTTTT. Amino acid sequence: CASSSDRGEGNTGELFF.

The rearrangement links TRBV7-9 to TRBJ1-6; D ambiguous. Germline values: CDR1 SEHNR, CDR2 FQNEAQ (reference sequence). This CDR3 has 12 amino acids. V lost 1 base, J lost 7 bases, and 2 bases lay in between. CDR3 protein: CASSLVNSPLHF. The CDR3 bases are TGTGCCAGCAGCTTAGTAAATTCACCCCTCCACTTT.

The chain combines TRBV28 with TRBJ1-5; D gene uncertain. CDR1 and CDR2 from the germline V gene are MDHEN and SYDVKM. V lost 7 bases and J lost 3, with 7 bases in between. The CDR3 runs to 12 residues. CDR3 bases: TGTGCCAGCACCATCCCCAATCAGCCCCAGCATTTT. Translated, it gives CASTIPNQPQHF.

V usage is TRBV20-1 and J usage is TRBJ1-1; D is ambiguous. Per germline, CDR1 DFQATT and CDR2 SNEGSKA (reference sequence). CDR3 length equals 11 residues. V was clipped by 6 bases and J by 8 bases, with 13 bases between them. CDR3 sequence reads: CSAAPGREAFF. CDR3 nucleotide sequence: TGCAGTGCCGCGCCGGGGAGGGAAGCTTTCTTT.

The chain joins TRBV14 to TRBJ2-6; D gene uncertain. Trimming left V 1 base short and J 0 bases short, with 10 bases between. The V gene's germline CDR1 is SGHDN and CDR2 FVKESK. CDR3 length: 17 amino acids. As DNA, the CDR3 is TGTGCCAGCAGCCAAGGAGTCTTTCCCTCTGGGGCCAACGTCCTGACTTTC. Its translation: CASSQGVFPSGANVLTF.

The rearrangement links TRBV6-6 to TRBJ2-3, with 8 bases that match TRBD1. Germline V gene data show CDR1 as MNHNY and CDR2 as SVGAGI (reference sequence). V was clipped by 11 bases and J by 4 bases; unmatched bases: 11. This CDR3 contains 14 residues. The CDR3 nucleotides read TGTGCCGCAGGATTAATGGACAGGGCAGATACGCAGTATTTT. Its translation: CAAGLMDRADTQYF.

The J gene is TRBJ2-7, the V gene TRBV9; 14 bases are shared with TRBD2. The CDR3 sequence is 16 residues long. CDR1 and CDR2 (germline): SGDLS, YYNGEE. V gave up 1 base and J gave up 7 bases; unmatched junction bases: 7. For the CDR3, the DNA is TGTGCCAGCAGCGTACAACCGGGACTAGCGGGGGAGGAGCAGTACTTC. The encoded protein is CASSVQPGLAGEEQYF.